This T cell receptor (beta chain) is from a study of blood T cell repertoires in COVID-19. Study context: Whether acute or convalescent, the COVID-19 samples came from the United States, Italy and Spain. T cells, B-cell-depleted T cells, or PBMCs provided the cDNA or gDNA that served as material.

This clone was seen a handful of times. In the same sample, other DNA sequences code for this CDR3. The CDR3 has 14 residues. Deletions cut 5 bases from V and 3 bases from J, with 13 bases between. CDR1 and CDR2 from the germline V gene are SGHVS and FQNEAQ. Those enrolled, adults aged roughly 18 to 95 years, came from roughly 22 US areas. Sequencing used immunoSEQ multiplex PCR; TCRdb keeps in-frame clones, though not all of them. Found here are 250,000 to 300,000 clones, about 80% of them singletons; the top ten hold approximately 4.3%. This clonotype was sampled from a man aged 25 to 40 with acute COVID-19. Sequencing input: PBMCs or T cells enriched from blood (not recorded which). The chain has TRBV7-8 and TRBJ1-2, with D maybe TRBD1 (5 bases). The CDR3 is CASSPQGRDYGYTF. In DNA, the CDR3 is TGTGCCAGCAGCCCTCAGGGTAGAGACTATGGCTACACCTTC. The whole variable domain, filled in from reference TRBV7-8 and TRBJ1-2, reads GAGVSQSPRYKVAKRGQDVALRCDPISGHVSLFWYQQALGQGPEFLTYFQNEAQLDKSGLPSDRFFAERPEGSVSTLKIQRTQQEDSAVYLCASSPQGRDYGYTFGSGTRLTVV.